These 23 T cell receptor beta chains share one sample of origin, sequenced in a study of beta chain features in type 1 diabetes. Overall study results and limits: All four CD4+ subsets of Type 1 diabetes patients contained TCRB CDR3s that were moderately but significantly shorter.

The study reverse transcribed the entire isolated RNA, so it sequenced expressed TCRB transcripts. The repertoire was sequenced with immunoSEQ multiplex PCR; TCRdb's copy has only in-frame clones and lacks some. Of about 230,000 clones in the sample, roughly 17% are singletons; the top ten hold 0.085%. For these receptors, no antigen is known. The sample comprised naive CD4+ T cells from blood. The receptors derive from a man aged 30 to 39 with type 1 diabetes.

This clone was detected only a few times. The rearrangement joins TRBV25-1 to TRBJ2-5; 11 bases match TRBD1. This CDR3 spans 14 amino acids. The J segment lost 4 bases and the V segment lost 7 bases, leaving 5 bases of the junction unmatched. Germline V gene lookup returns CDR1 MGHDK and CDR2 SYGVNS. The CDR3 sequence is CASTGQGARETQYF. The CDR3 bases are TGTGCCAGCACAGGACAGGGGGCACGAGAGACCCAGTACTTC.

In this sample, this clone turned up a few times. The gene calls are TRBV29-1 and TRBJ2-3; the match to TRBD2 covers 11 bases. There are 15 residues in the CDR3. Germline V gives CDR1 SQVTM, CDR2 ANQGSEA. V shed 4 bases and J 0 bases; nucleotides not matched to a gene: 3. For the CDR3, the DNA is TGCAGCGTTGCCGGACTAGCGGGTAGCACAGATACGCAGTATTTT. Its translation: CSVAGLAGSTDTQYF.

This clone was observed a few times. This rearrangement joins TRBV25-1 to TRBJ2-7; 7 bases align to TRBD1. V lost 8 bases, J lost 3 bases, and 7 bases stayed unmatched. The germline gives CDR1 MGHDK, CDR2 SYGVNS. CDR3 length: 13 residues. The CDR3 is CASSVPGGYEQYF. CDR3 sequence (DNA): TGTGCCAGCTCGGTACCAGGGGGCTACGAGCAGTACTTC.

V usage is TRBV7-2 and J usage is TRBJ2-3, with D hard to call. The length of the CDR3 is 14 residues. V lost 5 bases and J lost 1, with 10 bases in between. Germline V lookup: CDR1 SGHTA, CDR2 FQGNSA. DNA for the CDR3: TGTGCCAGCAGCGTCAGGATGCGCACAGATACGCAGTATTTT. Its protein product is CASSVRMRTDTQYF. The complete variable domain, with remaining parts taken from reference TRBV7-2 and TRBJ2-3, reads GAGVSQSPSNKVTEKGKDVELRCDPISGHTALYWYRQSLGQGLEFLIYFQGNSAPDKSGLPSDRFSAERTGGSVSTLTIQRTQQEDSAVYLCASSVRMRTDTQYFGPGTRLTVL.

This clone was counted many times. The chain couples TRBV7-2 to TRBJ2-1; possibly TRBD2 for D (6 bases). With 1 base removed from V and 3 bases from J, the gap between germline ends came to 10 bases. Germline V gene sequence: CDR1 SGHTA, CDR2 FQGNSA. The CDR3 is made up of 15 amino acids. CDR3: CASSLVAGLYNEQFF. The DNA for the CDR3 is TGTGCCAGCAGCTTAGTGGCGGGACTCTACAATGAGCAGTTCTTC.

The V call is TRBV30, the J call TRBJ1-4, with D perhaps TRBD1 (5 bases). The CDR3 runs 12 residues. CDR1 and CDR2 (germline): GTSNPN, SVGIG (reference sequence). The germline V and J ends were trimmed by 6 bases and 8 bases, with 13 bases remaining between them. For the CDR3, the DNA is TGTGCCTGTAGGGGCCGCGGCGAAAAACTGTTTTTT. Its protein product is CACRGRGEKLFF. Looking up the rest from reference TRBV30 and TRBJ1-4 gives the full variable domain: SQTIHQWPATLVQPVGSPLSLECTVEGTSNPNLYWYRQAAGRGLQLLFYSVGIGQISSEVPQNLSASRPQDRQFILSSKKLLLSDSGFYLCACRGRGEKLFFGSGTQLSVL.

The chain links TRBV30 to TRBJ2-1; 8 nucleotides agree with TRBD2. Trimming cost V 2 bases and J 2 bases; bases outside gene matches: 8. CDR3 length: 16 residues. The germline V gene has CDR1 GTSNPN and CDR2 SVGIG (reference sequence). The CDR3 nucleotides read TGTGCCTGGAGTCATGGAGCGGGAGCGGCCTACAATGAGCAGTTCTTC. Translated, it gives CAWSHGAGAAYNEQFF. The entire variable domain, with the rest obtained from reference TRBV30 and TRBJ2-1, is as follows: SQTIHQWPATLVQPVGSPLSLECTVEGTSNPNLYWYRQAAGRGLQLLFYSVGIGQISSEVPQNLSASRPQDRQFILSSKKLLLSDSGFYLCAWSHGAGAAYNEQFFGPGTRLTVL.

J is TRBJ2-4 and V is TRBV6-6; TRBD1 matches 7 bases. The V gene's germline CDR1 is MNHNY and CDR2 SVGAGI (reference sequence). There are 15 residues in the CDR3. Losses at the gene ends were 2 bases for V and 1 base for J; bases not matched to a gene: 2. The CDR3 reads CASSYEGQAKNIQYF. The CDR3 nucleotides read TGTGCCAGCAGTTACGAGGGACAGGCCAAAAACATTCAGTACTTC.

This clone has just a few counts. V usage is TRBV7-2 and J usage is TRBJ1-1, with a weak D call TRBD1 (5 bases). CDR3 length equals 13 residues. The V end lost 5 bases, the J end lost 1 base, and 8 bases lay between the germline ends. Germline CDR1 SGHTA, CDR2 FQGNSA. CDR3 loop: CASSARGNTEAFF. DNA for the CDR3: TGTGCCAGCAGCGCTAGGGGGAACACTGAAGCTTTCTTT.

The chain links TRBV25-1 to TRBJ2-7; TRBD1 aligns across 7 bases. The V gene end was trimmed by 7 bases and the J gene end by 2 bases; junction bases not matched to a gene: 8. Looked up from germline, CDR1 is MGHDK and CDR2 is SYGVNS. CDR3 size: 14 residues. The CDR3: CASNPRGTAYEQYF. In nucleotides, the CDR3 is TGTGCCAGCAACCCGAGGGGGACAGCCTACGAGCAGTACTTC.

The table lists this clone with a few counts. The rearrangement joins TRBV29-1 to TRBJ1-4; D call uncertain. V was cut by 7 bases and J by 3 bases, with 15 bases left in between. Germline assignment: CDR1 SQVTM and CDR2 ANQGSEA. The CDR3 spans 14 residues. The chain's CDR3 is CSGGVAGANEKLFF. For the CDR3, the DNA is TGCAGCGGCGGGGTTGCGGGAGCTAATGAAAAACTGTTTTTT.

The CDR3: CSVLQGMGTEAFF. CDR3 bases: TGCAGCGTCCTACAGGGAATGGGAACTGAAGCTTTCTTT. The V call is TRBV29-1, the J call TRBJ1-1, with D possibly being TRBD1 (6 bases). The CDR3 spans 13 residues. Germline loops: CDR1 SQVTM, CDR2 ANQGSEA. V gave up 6 bases and J gave up 5 bases, with 16 bases separating them.

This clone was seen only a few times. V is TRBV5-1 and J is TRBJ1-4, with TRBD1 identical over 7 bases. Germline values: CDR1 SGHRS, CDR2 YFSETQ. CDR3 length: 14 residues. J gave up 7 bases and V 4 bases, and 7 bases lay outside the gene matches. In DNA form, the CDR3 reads TGCGCCAGCAGCCCGGGACAGTTACTTGAAAAACTGTTTTTT. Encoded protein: CASSPGQLLEKLFF. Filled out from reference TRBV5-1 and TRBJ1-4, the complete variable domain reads KAGVTQTPRYLIKTRGQQVTLSCSPISGHRSVSWYQQTPGQGLQFLFEYFSETQRNKGNFPGRFSGRQFSNSRSEMNVSTLELGDSALYLCASSPGQLLEKLFFGSGTQLSVL.

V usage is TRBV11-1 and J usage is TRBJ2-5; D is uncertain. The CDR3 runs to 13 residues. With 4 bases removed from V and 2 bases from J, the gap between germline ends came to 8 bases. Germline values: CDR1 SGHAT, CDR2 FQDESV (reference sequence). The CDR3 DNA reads TGTGCCAGCAGCTCAGACGCGCAAGAGACCCAGTACTTC. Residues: CASSSDAQETQYF.

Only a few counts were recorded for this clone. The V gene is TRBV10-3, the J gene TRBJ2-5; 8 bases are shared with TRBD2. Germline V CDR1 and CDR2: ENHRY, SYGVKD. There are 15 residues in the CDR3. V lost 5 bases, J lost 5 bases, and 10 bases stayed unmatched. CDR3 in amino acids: CAISPERESGETQYF. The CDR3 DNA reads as TGTGCCATCAGTCCGGAGCGGGAGAGTGGGGAGACCCAGTACTTC.

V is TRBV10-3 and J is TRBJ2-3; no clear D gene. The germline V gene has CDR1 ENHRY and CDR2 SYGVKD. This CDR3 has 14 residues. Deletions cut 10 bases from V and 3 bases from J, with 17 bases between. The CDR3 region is CATEDGRNTDTQYF. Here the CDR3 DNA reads TGTGCCACCGAGGACGGAAGAAATACAGATACGCAGTATTTT.

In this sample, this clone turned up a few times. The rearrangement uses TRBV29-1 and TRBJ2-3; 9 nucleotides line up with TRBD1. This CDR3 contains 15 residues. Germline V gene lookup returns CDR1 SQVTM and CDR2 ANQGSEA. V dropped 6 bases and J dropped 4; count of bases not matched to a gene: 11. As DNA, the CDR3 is TGCAGCGTGGGATCCGGGACAGGGCCGGCAGATACGCAGTATTTT. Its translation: CSVGSGTGPADTQYF.

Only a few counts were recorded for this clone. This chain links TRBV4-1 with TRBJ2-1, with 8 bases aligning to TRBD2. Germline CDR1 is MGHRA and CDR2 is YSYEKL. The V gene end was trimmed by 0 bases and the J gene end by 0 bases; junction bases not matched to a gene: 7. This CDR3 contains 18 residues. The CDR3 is CASSQEGAGGSSYNEQFF. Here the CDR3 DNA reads TGCGCCAGCAGCCAAGAAGGTGCGGGAGGTAGCTCCTACAATGAGCAGTTCTTC.

The CDR3 nucleotides are TGTGCCAGCAGTTTAACCCAGACGAACACTGAAGCTTTCTTT. Its protein product is CASSLTQTNTEAFF. This chain uses TRBV28 with TRBJ1-1, with D unresolved. Trimming took off 2 bases at V and 1 base at J, with 8 bases between the two ends. The CDR3 loop spans 14 amino acids. Germline assignment: CDR1 MDHEN and CDR2 SYDVKM.

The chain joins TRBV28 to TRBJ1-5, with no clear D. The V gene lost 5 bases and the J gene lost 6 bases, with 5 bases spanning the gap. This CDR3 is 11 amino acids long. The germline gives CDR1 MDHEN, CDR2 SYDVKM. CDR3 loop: CASSEGQPQHF. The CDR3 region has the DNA TGTGCCAGCAGTGAAGGTCAGCCCCAGCATTTT.

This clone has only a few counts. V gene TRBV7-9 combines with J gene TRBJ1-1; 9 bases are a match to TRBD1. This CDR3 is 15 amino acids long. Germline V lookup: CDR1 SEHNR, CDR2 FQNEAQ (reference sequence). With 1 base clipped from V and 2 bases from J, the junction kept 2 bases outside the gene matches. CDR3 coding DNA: TGTGCCAGCAGCTTAGGGGACAGGGTAAACACTGAAGCTTTCTTT. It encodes CASSLGDRVNTEAFF.

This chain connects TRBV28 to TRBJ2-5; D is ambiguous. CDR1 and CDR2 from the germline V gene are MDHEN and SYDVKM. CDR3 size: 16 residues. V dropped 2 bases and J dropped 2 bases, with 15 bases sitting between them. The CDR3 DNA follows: TGTGCCAGCAGTTTAGTGGGCAGCCGAGATCAAGAGACCCAGTACTTC. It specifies CASSLVGSRDQETQYF.

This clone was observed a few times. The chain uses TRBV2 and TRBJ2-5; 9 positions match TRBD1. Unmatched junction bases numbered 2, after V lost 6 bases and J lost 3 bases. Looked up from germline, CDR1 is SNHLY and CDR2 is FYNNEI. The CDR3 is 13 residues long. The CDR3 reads CASRQGAEETQYF. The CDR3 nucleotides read TGTGCCAGCAGACAGGGGGCGGAAGAGACCCAGTACTTC.